The entry below gives a single T cell receptor beta chain sequence along with its context. What it recognizes is unknown. This specimen comes from a study of shared clonotypes between healthy human individuals. Sequencing was performed with immunoSEQ multiplex PCR; in TCRdb, only in-frame clones are kept and a portion is missing. Of a few million clones in the sample, over 90% were seen once. Overall study findings and caveats: Non-shared clonotypes displayed generation probabilities falling below those of clonotypes present in all four donors.

The CDR3 is 16 residues long. Trimming took 5 bases from V and 6 from J; bases not matched to a gene: 15. Germline V CDR1 and CDR2: SGHRS, YFSETQ. The rearrangement joins TRBV5-1 to TRBJ1-1; 8 positions match TRBD1. Source material: naive CD4+ T cells from PBMCs. Indicated subset: CD45RA+ positively selected. The receptor was isolated from a man between 18 and 29 years old in good health. Some clones in this sample may be carry-over from other donors' samples. The CDR3 coding sequence is TGCGCCAGCAGACCCGGGACAGGAAGGGGTAACGCTGAAGCTTTCTTT. Protein sequence: CASRPGTGRGNAEAFF.